The 24 T cell receptor beta chains below all came from one sample that was sequenced in a study of blood T cells in healthy people across ages. Combining a sample-barcoded 5' primer with a J-beta primer mix, a second PCR ran for roughly 7 to 12 cycles. In TCRdb, the 5' RACE reads were re-called with MiXCR into one record per CDR3 protein. The data show approximately 960,000 distinct CDR3 sequences, with about 28% seen just once and about 10% held by the top ten. This sample was also put to use in a study of T cells of mothers and their children.

The specimen was blood. The receptors were gathered from a middle-aged woman in good health.

The chain employs TRBV7-9 and TRBJ1-6, with D hard to call. Germline V gene lookup returns CDR1 SEHNR and CDR2 FQNEAQ (reference sequence). The CDR3 covers 15 residues. V dropped 5 bases and J dropped 8 bases, with 16 bases sitting between them. The CDR3 here is CASSLTGQAHSPLHF. In DNA form, the CDR3 reads TGTGCCAGCAGCCTAACCGGGCAGGCCCATTCACCCCTCCACTTT.

The chain employs TRBV5-1 and TRBJ2-1; D gene ambiguous. V shed 0 bases and J shed 6 bases, with 10 bases lying between them. Germline V gene data show CDR1 as SGHRS and CDR2 as YFSETQ. The CDR3 spans 14 residues. The CDR3 loop is CASSLGQPGNEQFF. CDR3 nucleotides: TGCGCCAGCAGCTTGGGGCAGCCCGGCAATGAGCAGTTCTTC.

This clonotype appeared a few times. The chain employs TRBV3-1 and TRBJ1-2; D call uncertain. CDR1 and CDR2 from the germline V gene are LGHDT and YNNKEL (reference sequence). Between the trimmed V and J ends, which lost 3 bases and 6 bases, there was a span of 8 bases. This CDR3 is built from 12 residues. This chain's CDR3 is CASSHNPHGYTF. CDR3 nucleotide sequence: TGTGCCAGCAGCCATAACCCCCATGGCTACACCTTC.

The chain links TRBV20-1 to TRBJ1-3; 8 bases match TRBD1. CDR3 length: 16 residues. The V segment lost 0 bases and the J segment 4 bases; nucleotides outside the gene matches: 8. Per the germline V gene, CDR1 is DFQATT and CDR2 is SNEGSKA (reference sequence). In DNA form, the CDR3 reads TGCAGTGCTAGAGATCTGGACAGGGTGAGGGGAAACACCATATATTTT. Its protein product is CSARDLDRVRGNTIYF.

The V and J genes are TRBV15 and TRBJ1-1; tentative D call: TRBD1 (5 bases). V was clipped by 0 bases and J by 1 base, with 12 bases between them. The CDR3 sequence is 16 residues long. CDR1 is LNHNV and CDR2 is YYDKDF in the germline V gene (reference sequence). The CDR3 bases are TGTGCCACCAGCAGAGAGGGGGACGGACCGAACACTGAAGCTTTCTTT. Its protein product is CATSREGDGPNTEAFF.

The genes are TRBV21-1 and TRBJ2-3; the DNA was not used to check the table's D call, TRBD1. TRBV21-1 is shown as a pseudogene. The CDR3 spans 17 residues. The CDR3 DNA sequence: TGTGCCAGCAGCCCTGGGGACAGGAGGAATGGGTCAGATACGCAGTATTTT. Amino acids: CASSPGDRRNGSDTQYF.

This clonotype was observed a handful of times. The chain joins TRBV12-3 or TRBV12-4 to TRBJ2-3; D might be TRBD1 (5 bases). Trimming cost V 7 bases and J 4 bases, with 9 bases left between them. The CDR3 totals 12 residues. The CDR3 loop is CASKDRPDTQYF. The CDR3, as DNA: TGTGCCAGCAAAGACAGACCAGATACGCAGTATTTT.

This clonotype was seen more than once but under ten times. The J gene is TRBJ2-7, the V gene TRBV18; D is ambiguous. CDR3 length equals 14 residues. V was clipped by 2 bases and J by 0 bases, with 8 bases between them. The germline V gene has CDR1 KGHSH and CDR2 LQKENI. The CDR3 DNA reads as TGTGCCAGCTCACCAAAGGGAAGCTCCTACGAGCAGTACTTC. Translated, it gives CASSPKGSSYEQYF.

This clonotype was counted between two and nine times. The rearrangement links TRBV6-1 to TRBJ1-1; D possibly corresponds to TRBD1 (5 bases). V lost 1 base and J lost 4, with 10 bases in between. In germline, CDR1 is MNHNS, CDR2 SASEGT. CDR3 length: 14 residues. The CDR3 nucleotides are TGTGCCAGCAGTGAAGGGGGAGGGGTCACTGAAGCTTTCTTT. Translating gives CASSEGGGVTEAFF.

The chain combines TRBV29-1 with TRBJ2-5; no definite D call. The CDR3 sequence is 10 residues long. CDR1 SQVTM and CDR2 ANQGSEA come from the germline V gene. Trimming cost V 2 bases and J 11 bases, with 9 bases left between them. CDR3 nucleotide sequence: TGCAGCGTTGAACTGAATGAGCAGTACTTC. It yields the protein CSVELNEQYF.

The sample holds a few counts of this clonotype. The chain combines TRBV25-1 with TRBJ1-2, with a possible D match to TRBD1 (5 bases). The CDR3 covers 16 residues. Germline V lookup: CDR1 MGHDK, CDR2 SYGVNS. The ends were cut back, 3 bases at V and 6 bases at J, with 20 bases in the middle. The CDR3 sequence: CASSETGTLVSDGYTF. Here the CDR3 DNA reads TGTGCCAGCAGTGAGACCGGGACCCTGGTGTCGGATGGCTACACCTTC.

The CDR3 reads CASSGPEGNSPLHF. CDR3 nucleotides: TGTGCCAGCAGCGGTCCTGAGGGGAATTCACCCCTCCACTTT. The chain carries TRBV9 and TRBJ1-6; D is possibly TRBD1 (5 bases). The CDR3 runs 14 residues. In germline, CDR1 is SGDLS, CDR2 YYNGEE. With 3 bases removed from V and 7 bases from J, the gap between germline ends came to 11 bases. The complete variable domain, with remaining parts taken from reference TRBV9 and TRBJ1-6, reads DSGVTQTPKHLITATGQRVTLRCSPRSGDLSVYWYQQSLDQGLQFLIQYYNGEERAKGNILERFSAQQFPDLHSELNLSSLELGDSALYFCASSGPEGNSPLHFGNGTRLTVT.

V usage is TRBV13 and J usage is TRBJ2-1; 9 nucleotides agree with TRBD2. Germline trimming cut 5 bases from V and 0 bases from J; bases unmatched to any gene: 2. The CDR3 is 15 residues long. The V gene's germline CDR1 is PRHDT and CDR2 FYEKMQ (reference sequence). The CDR3 region is CASSHSGGSYNEQFF. DNA for the CDR3: TGTGCCAGCAGCCATAGCGGGGGCTCCTACAATGAGCAGTTCTTC.

The rearrangement uses TRBV4-2 and TRBJ2-1; 10 positions agree with TRBD2. V lost 3 bases to trimming and J lost 5 bases; unmatched junction nucleotides: 7. The germline V gene encodes CDR1 LGHNA and CDR2 YNFKEQ. The CDR3 loop spans 16 amino acids. The CDR3: CASSQAFGLADNEQFF. DNA of the CDR3: TGTGCCAGCAGCCAGGCTTTTGGACTAGCGGACAATGAGCAGTTCTTC.

This chain joins TRBV4-2 and TRBJ1-6; 9 nucleotides align to TRBD1. The CDR3 extends over 19 amino acids. CDR1 LGHNA and CDR2 YNFKEQ come from the germline V gene. The junction had 14 bases not matched to a gene; V was cut back by 1 base and J by 7 bases. CDR3 in amino acids: CASSQAGTGRDVGNSPLHF. The CDR3 nucleotides are TGTGCCAGCAGCCAAGCGGGGACAGGGAGGGATGTTGGCAATTCACCCCTCCACTTT.

The chain is built from TRBV30 and TRBJ1-5, with D perhaps TRBD1 (6 bases). The CDR3 consists of 13 residues. Germline loops: CDR1 GTSNPN, CDR2 SVGIG (reference sequence). V was cut by 0 bases and J by 7 bases, with 10 bases left in between. CDR3 loop: CAWSVQGGQPQHF. CDR3 in DNA: TGTGCCTGGAGTGTACAGGGAGGACAGCCCCAGCATTTT.

This clonotype showed up many times. The genes are TRBV10-2 and TRBJ1-1; 9 bases align to TRBD1. J gave up 6 bases and V 6 bases, and 5 bases lay outside the gene matches. CDR1 is WSHSY and CDR2 is SAAADI in the germline V gene. The CDR3 extends over 13 amino acids. The CDR3 protein is CASSGQGIAEAFF. CDR3 sequence (DNA): TGCGCCAGCAGCGGACAGGGGATCGCTGAAGCTTTCTTT.

This clonotype was found many times. The J gene is TRBJ2-5, the V gene TRBV29-1; no firm D call. Per germline, CDR1 SQVTM and CDR2 ANQGSEA. V was shortened by 5 bases and J by 0 bases, with 10 bases between the two germline ends. This CDR3 comprises 13 residues. CDR3 in DNA: TGCAGCGTTAAAGGACGGAACCAAGAGACCCAGTACTTC. Translated, it gives CSVKGRNQETQYF.

This clonotype was observed many times. The rearrangement links TRBV3-1 to TRBJ2-5; possible D gene TRBD2, 7 bases. The V gene lost 4 bases and the J gene lost 5 bases, with 17 bases spanning the gap. CDR1 and CDR2 (germline): LGHDT, YNNKEL (reference sequence). The CDR3 loop spans 15 amino acids. CDR3 DNA sequence: TGTGCCAGCAGCCTCGGATGGGCGGGGGCGGAGACCCAGTACTTC. Translated, it gives CASSLGWAGAETQYF.

This clonotype has a handful of counts. The chain recombines TRBV12-3 or TRBV12-4 with TRBJ1-5; D gene unclear. Trimming took off 2 bases at V and 1 base at J, with 6 bases between the two ends. This CDR3 region has 14 residues. The CDR3 bases are TGTGCCAGCAGTTTATGGGTGAGCAATCAGCCCCAGCATTTT. Translating it yields CASSLWVSNQPQHF.

Of note for this clonotype: A read error may produce the germline difference seen at one junction end. This rearrangement joins TRBV5-1 to TRBJ2-5; D tentatively reads TRBD1 or TRBD2 (5 bases each). Per the germline V gene, CDR1 is SGHRS and CDR2 is YFSETQ. CDR3 length equals 15 residues. CDR3 residues: CASSLSGLPGETRYF. CDR3 coding DNA: TGCGCCAGCAGCTTGTCGGGGCTACCTGGGGAGACCCGGTACTTC.

This clonotype was detected only a few times. CDR3 coding DNA: TGTGCCAGCTACCCGGGAGGGTGGGGTACGCAGTATTTT. Protein: CASYPGGWGTQYF. The rearrangement links TRBV7-8 to TRBJ2-3; the match to TRBD2 covers 8 bases. V was clipped by 8 bases and J by 8 bases; unmatched bases: 9. The germline CDR1 and CDR2 sequences are SGHVS and FQNEAQ. The CDR3 is made up of 13 amino acids. The complete variable domain, with remaining parts taken from reference TRBV7-8 and TRBJ2-3, reads GAGVSQSPRYKVAKRGQDVALRCDPISGHVSLFWYQQALGQGPEFLTYFQNEAQLDKSGLPSDRFFAERPEGSVSTLKIQRTQQEDSAVYLCASYPGGWGTQYFGPGTRLTVL.

In this sample, this clonotype turned up a few times. The chain couples TRBV20-1 to TRBJ2-7; 10 bases agree with TRBD1. The CDR3 spans 12 residues. CDR1 and CDR2 (germline): DFQATT, SNEGSKA (reference sequence). V dropped 6 bases and J dropped 6; count of bases not matched to a gene: 5. CDR3 amino acids: CSAPDRGTEQYF. As DNA, the CDR3 is TGCAGTGCCCCGGACAGGGGGACCGAGCAGTACTTC.

The rearrangement joins TRBV7-2 to TRBJ2-2; 8 nucleotides line up with TRBD2. The CDR3 is 16 amino acids. The ends lost 1 base at V and 5 bases at J; junction bases unmatched: 6. In germline, CDR1 is SGHTA, CDR2 FQGNSA. The CDR3 region is CASSLGGAGGTGELFF. The CDR3 DNA reads as TGTGCCAGCAGCTTAGGTGGTGCGGGGGGAACCGGGGAGCTGTTTTTT.